Below are 11 T cell receptor beta chains sequenced from a single sample in a study of blood T cell repertoires in COVID-19 (dated by TCRdb to 2018 to 2021). Libraries were prepared through the immunoSEQ multiplex PCR assay. The immuneACCESS repertoire file appears here via TCRdb, limited to in-frame rearrangements. These files lack a portion of the clones; in checked studies, under half of the deficit traces to unresolved V genes, and the cause of the others is not known. For this sample the table gives 80,000 to 100,000 clones, of which around nine tenths were detected only once. The ten most abundant clones make up 9% to 12% of the sample. The sample was peripheral blood. Every receptor here comes from a man between 50 and 59 years old with acute or convalescent COVID-19.

The chain uses TRBV6-5 and TRBJ1-4, with TRBD1 matching over 9 bases. Looked up from germline, CDR1 is MNHEY and CDR2 is SVGAGI. With V trimmed by 0 bases and J by 7 bases, 3 bases remained unmatched. CDR3 size: 15 residues. The CDR3 sequence: CASSYSTGGGEKLFF. Written as DNA, the CDR3 is TGTGCCAGCAGTTACTCGACAGGGGGAGGTGAAAAACTGTTTTTT.

The chain carries TRBV5-4 and TRBJ1-3, with TRBD1 identical over 8 bases. Germline CDR1 is SGHNT and CDR2 is YYREEE (reference sequence). Germline trimming cut 2 bases from V and 3 bases from J; bases unmatched to any gene: 7. The CDR3 is 16 residues long. The CDR3 nucleotides read TGTGCCAGCAGCTTTAATCAGGGGGCGCGTGGAAACACCATATATTTT. It yields the protein CASSFNQGARGNTIYF.

This chain joins TRBV29-1 and TRBJ2-1; 15 bases agree with TRBD2. The ends lost 6 bases at V and 4 bases at J; junction bases unmatched: 13. Germline V gives CDR1 SQVTM, CDR2 ANQGSEA. The CDR3 has 18 amino acids. The CDR3 spells CSVVGLAGGPRVYNEQFF. The CDR3 DNA is TGCAGCGTAGTCGGACTAGCGGGAGGGCCACGGGTTTACAATGAGCAGTTCTTC.

The genes are TRBV10-1 and TRBJ2-1; 8 nucleotides agree with TRBD1. The germline V gene has CDR1 WNHNN and CDR2 SYGVQD (reference sequence). V shed 4 bases, J shed 8 bases, and the junction held 16 bases outside the gene matches. There are 17 residues in the CDR3. In DNA form, the CDR3 reads TGCGCCAGCAGTGGATTAAACAGGGGGGTTAGCGAAGATGAGCAGTTCTTC. It codes for CASSGLNRGVSEDEQFF.

The chain joins TRBV3-1 (or the pseudogene TRBV3-2) to TRBJ2-1; TRBD2 agrees at 9 bases. Germline assignment: CDR1 LGHDT and CDR2 YNNKEL (reference sequence). V was pared by 4 bases and J by 6 bases, with 22 bases of the junction left unmatched. The length of the CDR3 is 20 residues. CDR3 in amino acids: CASSPGRAGGPPFTTNEQFF. CDR3 in DNA: TGTGCCAGCAGCCCCGGTCGGGCGGGAGGGCCACCCTTCACTACCAATGAGCAGTTCTTC.

This clone was observed once. This sequence joins TRBV12-3 or TRBV12-4 and TRBJ1-3; D gene unclear. Trimming stripped 10 bases from V and 0 bases from J, with 10 bases between. The CDR3 consists of 13 residues. The CDR3 loop is CANARDSGNTIYF. In DNA, the CDR3 is TGTGCCAACGCGAGGGACTCTGGAAACACCATATATTTT.

V and J are TRBV7-3 and TRBJ2-2; D call uncertain. Germline V gene lookup returns CDR1 SGHTA and CDR2 FQGTGA. V was trimmed by 2 bases and J by 7 bases, leaving 11 bases between them. This CDR3 is 14 amino acids long. The DNA for the CDR3 is TGTGCCAGCAGCTTATACTCCCCCGTCGGGGAGCTGTTTTTT. This encodes CASSLYSPVGELFF. The full variable domain, rest sourced from reference TRBV7-3 and TRBJ2-2, is GAGVSQTPSNKVTEKGKYVELRCDPISGHTALYWYRQSLGQGPEFLIYFQGTGAADDSGLPNDRFFAVRPEGSVSTLKIQRTERGDSAVYLCASSLYSPVGELFFGEGSRLTVL.

This chain connects TRBV10-2 to TRBJ1-1; the match to TRBD1 covers 9 bases. Trimming removed 2 bases from V and 5 bases from J; junction bases left unmatched: 6. This CDR3 is built from 15 residues. Germline CDR1 and CDR2: WSHSY and SAAADI. The CDR3 is CASSETRTGATEAFF. The CDR3 DNA follows: TGCGCCAGCAGTGAGACCCGGACAGGGGCGACTGAAGCTTTCTTT.

This chain uses TRBV2 with TRBJ1-5; possibly TRBD1 for D (6 bases). The CDR3 sequence is 13 residues long. Germline CDR1 SNHLY, CDR2 FYNNEI. V gave up 10 bases and J gave up 0 bases, with 10 bases separating them. The CDR3, as DNA: TGTGCCACCAACAGGGATAGCAATCAGCCCCAGCATTTT. The encoded protein is CATNRDSNQPQHF.

CDR3 sequence: CASSLIRDRVLAKNIQYF. Here the CDR3 DNA reads TGTGCCAGCAGCCTTATCCGGGACAGGGTTCTAGCCAAAAACATTCAGTACTTC. The rearrangement joins TRBV21-1 to TRBJ2-4; no check of the table's D call, TRBD1, against the DNA was made. TRBV21-1 is classified as a pseudogene. The CDR3 is 18 residues long.

This sequence joins TRBV19 and TRBJ1-5; unclear D gene. The CDR3 totals 15 residues. CDR1 LNHDA and CDR2 SQIVND come from the germline V gene (reference sequence). Between the trimmed V and J ends, which lost 0 bases and 5 bases, there was a span of 11 bases. CDR3 bases: TGTGCCAGTAGTATAGATCTAAGAGGGTATCAGCCCCAGCATTTT. It is translated as CASSIDLRGYQPQHF.